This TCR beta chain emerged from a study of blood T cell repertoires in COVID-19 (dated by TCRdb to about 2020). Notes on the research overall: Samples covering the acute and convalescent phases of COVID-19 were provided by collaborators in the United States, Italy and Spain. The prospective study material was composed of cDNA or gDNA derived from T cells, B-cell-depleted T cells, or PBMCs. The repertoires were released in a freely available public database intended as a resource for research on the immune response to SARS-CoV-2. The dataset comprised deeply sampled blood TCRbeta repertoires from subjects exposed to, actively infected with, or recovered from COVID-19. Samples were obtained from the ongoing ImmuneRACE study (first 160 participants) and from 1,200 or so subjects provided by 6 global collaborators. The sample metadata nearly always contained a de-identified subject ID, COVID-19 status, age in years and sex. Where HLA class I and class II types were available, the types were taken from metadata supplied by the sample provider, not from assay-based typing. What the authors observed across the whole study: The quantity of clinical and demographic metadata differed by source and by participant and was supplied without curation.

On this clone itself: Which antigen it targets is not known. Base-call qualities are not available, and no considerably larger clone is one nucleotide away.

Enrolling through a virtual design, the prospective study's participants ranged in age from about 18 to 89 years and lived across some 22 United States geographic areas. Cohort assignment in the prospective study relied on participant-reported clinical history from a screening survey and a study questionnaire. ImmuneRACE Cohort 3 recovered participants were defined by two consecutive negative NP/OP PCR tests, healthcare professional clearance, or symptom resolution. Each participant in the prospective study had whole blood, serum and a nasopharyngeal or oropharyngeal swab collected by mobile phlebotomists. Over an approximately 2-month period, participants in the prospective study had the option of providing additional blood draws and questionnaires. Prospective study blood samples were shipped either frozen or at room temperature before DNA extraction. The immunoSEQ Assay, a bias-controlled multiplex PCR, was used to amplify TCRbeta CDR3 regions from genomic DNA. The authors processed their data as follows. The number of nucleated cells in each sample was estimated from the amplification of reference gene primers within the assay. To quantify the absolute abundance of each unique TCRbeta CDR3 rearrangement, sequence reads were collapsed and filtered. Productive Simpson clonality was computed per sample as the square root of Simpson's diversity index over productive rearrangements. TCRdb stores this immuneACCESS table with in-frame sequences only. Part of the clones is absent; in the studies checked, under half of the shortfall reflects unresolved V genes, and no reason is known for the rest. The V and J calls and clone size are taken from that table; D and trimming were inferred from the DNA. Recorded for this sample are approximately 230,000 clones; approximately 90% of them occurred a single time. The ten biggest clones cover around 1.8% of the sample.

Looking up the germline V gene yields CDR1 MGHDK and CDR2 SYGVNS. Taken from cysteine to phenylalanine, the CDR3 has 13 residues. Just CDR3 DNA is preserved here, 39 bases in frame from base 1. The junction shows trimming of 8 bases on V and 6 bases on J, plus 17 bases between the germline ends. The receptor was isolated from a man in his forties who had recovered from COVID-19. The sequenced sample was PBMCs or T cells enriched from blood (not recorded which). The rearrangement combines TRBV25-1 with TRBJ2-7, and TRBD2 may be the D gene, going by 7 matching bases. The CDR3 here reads CASEGGGIFEQYF. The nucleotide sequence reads TGTGCCAGCGAAGGGGGAGGGATCTTCGAGCAGTACTTC.